A single sample gave rise to the 16 T cell receptor beta chains below, sequenced in a study of blood T cell repertoires in COVID-19. Only in-frame clones appear in the TCRdb table, and some are missing; sequencing was by immunoSEQ multiplex PCR. The repertoire holds some 300,000 clones, with about 90% as singletons. The specimen sequenced was PBMCs or T cells enriched from blood (not recorded which). These receptors were obtained from a woman younger than 45 who had recovered from COVID-19.

The V call is TRBV5-1, the J call TRBJ2-1, with D possibly matching TRBD1 (6 bases). This CDR3 region has 15 residues. Germline V CDR1 and CDR2: SGHRS, YFSETQ. Trimming took off 0 bases at V and 3 bases at J, with 10 bases between the two ends. CDR3 sequence (DNA): TGCGCCAGCAGCTTGGAGGGGACAATCTACAATGAGCAGTTCTTC. Translation: CASSLEGTIYNEQFF.

Only one count was recorded for this clone. J is TRBJ1-4 and V is TRBV4-1; TRBD1 matches at 7 bases. The junction had 5 bases not matched to a gene; V was cut back by 4 bases and J by 3 bases. Per germline, CDR1 MGHRA and CDR2 YSYEKL. The CDR3 has 15 amino acids. DNA for the CDR3: TGCGCCAGCAGCCGTACAGGGGCCCCTAATGAAAAACTGTTTTTT. This encodes CASSRTGAPNEKLFF.

This chain joins TRBV29-1 and TRBJ2-1; 9 bases agree with TRBD2. The CDR3 is 14 residues long. V gave up 2 bases and J gave up 4 bases; unmatched junction bases: 3. From germline, CDR1 is SQVTM and CDR2 ANQGSEA. CDR3: CSVEISGGYNEQFF. The DNA of the CDR3 is TGCAGCGTTGAAATTAGCGGGGGTTACAATGAGCAGTTCTTC.

The gene calls are TRBV6-6 and TRBJ2-1, with 7 nucleotides matching TRBD2. V was clipped by 1 base and J by 7 bases; unmatched bases: 10. CDR3 length: 16 amino acids. Germline CDR1 reads MNHNY; CDR2 reads SVGAGI (reference sequence). The CDR3 here is CASSYFGGGPWNEQFF. The CDR3 DNA is TGTGCCAGCAGTTACTTTGGGGGAGGGCCTTGGAATGAGCAGTTCTTC.

The chain employs TRBV7-2 and TRBJ2-3, with D possibly TRBD2 on 6 matching bases. The CDR3 length is 17 residues. V was trimmed by 1 base and J by 6 bases, leaving 20 bases between them. The germline V gene has CDR1 SGHTA and CDR2 FQGNSA. CDR3 coding DNA: TGTGCCAGCAGCTTAGATGTGGGCGGAGGGGATGGGGATACGCAGTATTTT. Translating it yields CASSLDVGGGDGDTQYF.

In the case of this clone: The same CDR3 can be traced to other DNA sequences in this sample. This chain links TRBV6-5 with TRBJ1-2; 9 positions agree with TRBD1. Per germline, CDR1 MNHEY and CDR2 SVGAGI. Trimming took 6 bases from V and 5 from J; bases not matched to a gene: 4. The CDR3 covers 13 residues. Here the CDR3 DNA reads TGTGCCAGCAGGACACAGGGGGCATATGGCTACACCTTC. This sequence encodes CASRTQGAYGYTF.

The V gene is TRBV18, the J gene TRBJ1-1, with D uncertain. This CDR3 comprises 15 residues. V lost 3 bases and J lost 5, with 16 bases in between. Germline CDR1 is KGHSH and CDR2 is LQKENI. CDR3: CASSPTGRVETEAFF. The CDR3 nucleotides read TGTGCCAGCTCACCCACGGGGAGGGTAGAAACTGAAGCTTTCTTT.

The V call is TRBV10-3, the J call TRBJ1-1; TRBD1 matches at 8 bases. This CDR3 contains 17 residues. Looked up from germline, CDR1 is ENHRY and CDR2 is SYGVKD. V lost 6 bases and J lost 0; bases outside the gene matches: 12. The DNA of the CDR3 is TGTGCCATCAGGAGGACAGGGCCGTTAACTATGAACACTGAAGCTTTCTTT. Protein: CAIRRTGPLTMNTEAFF.

This clone was seen a handful of times. This chain links TRBV19 with TRBJ1-5; TRBD1 matches 8 bases. V trimming: 8 bases; J trimming: 6 bases; junction bases outside the gene matches: 12. This CDR3 has 15 amino acids. Germline assignment: CDR1 LNHDA and CDR2 SQIVND (reference sequence). The CDR3 spells CASGNRGDRSQPQHF. The CDR3 DNA reads TGTGCCAGTGGCAACAGGGGGGATAGGAGTCAGCCCCAGCATTTT.

This chain links TRBV19 with TRBJ1-1, with D possibly matching TRBD1 (5 bases). Germline CDR1 LNHDA, CDR2 SQIVND (reference sequence). V lost 3 bases and J 4 bases, leaving 12 bases between the germline ends. CDR3 size: 14 residues. The CDR3 sequence is CASSMEGQGTEAFF. The CDR3 nucleotides are TGTGCCAGTAGTATGGAGGGGCAGGGCACTGAAGCTTTCTTT.

The chain recombines TRBV6-2 or TRBV6-3 with TRBJ2-7; 12 bases are a match to TRBD2. This CDR3 comprises 17 residues. Per the germline V gene, CDR1 is MNHEY and CDR2 is SVGEGT. Unmatched junction bases numbered 9, after V lost 1 base and J lost 5 bases. The DNA of the CDR3 is TGTGCCAGCAGTTACTTTGTGACTAGCGGGAGTTCCCACGAGCAGTACTTC. It encodes CASSYFVTSGSSHEQYF.

The rearrangement links TRBV12-3 or TRBV12-4 to TRBJ1-5; no firm D call. This CDR3 spans 12 amino acids. Trimming took 3 bases from V and 4 from J, leaving 4 bases between them. CDR3 coding DNA: TGTGCCAGCAGTTTCATGAATCAGCCCCAGCATTTT. Encoded protein: CASSFMNQPQHF.

In regard to this clone: This same CDR3 is encoded by further DNA sequences in the sample. V gene TRBV7-2 combines with J gene TRBJ1-5; D is ambiguous. This CDR3 spans 15 amino acids. The V and J ends lost 1 base and 3 bases respectively, with 10 bases between them. Germline CDR1 is SGHTA and CDR2 is FQGNSA. The CDR3 loop is CASSLVRESNQPQHF. The CDR3 nucleotides read TGTGCCAGCAGCTTAGTGAGGGAATCCAATCAGCCCCAGCATTTT.

The rearrangement joins TRBV29-1 to TRBJ2-5, with D possibly being TRBD2 (6 bases). Germline loops: CDR1 SQVTM, CDR2 ANQGSEA. The CDR3 extends over 14 amino acids. Deletions cut 7 bases from V and 2 bases from J, with 17 bases between. This chain's CDR3 is CSGTPGLSQETQYF. The CDR3 DNA reads TGCAGCGGTACGCCGGGACTGAGTCAAGAGACCCAGTACTTC.

The V call is TRBV18, the J call TRBJ2-1; 10 nucleotides align to TRBD1. In germline, CDR1 is KGHSH, CDR2 LQKENI. The V gene end was trimmed by 6 bases and the J gene end by 3 bases; junction bases not matched to a gene: 5. The CDR3 runs 15 residues. CDR3 sequence reads: CASSGTGEYYNEQFF. The CDR3 DNA reads TGTGCCAGCTCCGGGACAGGGGAGTACTACAATGAGCAGTTCTTC.

The table lists this clone with a count of one. The chain carries TRBV19 and TRBJ1-4; D gene unclear. The CDR3 covers 14 residues. Germline V gene lookup returns CDR1 LNHDA and CDR2 SQIVND (reference sequence). The V end was cut by 3 bases, the J end by 3 bases, with 8 bases between. The CDR3 nucleotides read TGTGCCAGTAGTATTGTCAGATCTAATGAAAAACTGTTTTTT. As protein: CASSIVRSNEKLFF.